These T cell receptor beta chains were read from a single sample in a study of blood T cell repertoires in COVID-19. TCRdb keeps only in-frame clones here, not all; method: immunoSEQ multiplex PCR. The table has 40,000 to 55,000 clones, about nine tenths seen once; the top ten hold around 15%. The sample consisted of peripheral blood. All receptors come from a human donor in a cohort sampled during active COVID-19. Each CDR3 is given with its conserved first and last residue. The D gene is left open where the match is weak. The size field is filled for only some rows; it gives once, few, many or a size class.

d_call: TRBD1; clone_size: .; v_call: TRBV9; cdr3_length: 14; j_call: TRBJ2-5; cdr3_aa: CASSDDRAGETQYF; cdr3_nt: TGTGCCAGCAGCGACGACAGGGCGGGAGAGACCCAGTACTTC
d_call: TRBD1; clone_size: .; v_call: TRBV6-6; cdr3_length: 14; j_call: TRBJ2-3; cdr3_aa: CASRDRPRPDTQYF; cdr3_nt: TGTGCCAGCAGGGACAGGCCCAGGCCAGATACGCAGTATTTT
d_call: .; clone_size: .; v_call: TRBV4-1; cdr3_length: 16; j_call: TRBJ1-4; cdr3_aa: CASSQDLPGLQGKLFF; cdr3_nt: TGCGCCAGCAGCCAAGATCTACCAGGGTTGCAGGGAAAACTGTTTTTT
d_call: .; clone_size: .; v_call: TRBV6-6; cdr3_length: 16; j_call: TRBJ2-2; cdr3_aa: CASSYSRARNTGELFF; cdr3_nt: TGTGCCAGCAGTTACTCGAGAGCCCGGAACACCGGGGAGCTGTTTTTT
d_call: .; clone_size: .; v_call: TRBV11-2; cdr3_length: 14; j_call: TRBJ2-3; cdr3_aa: CASSQSAGLHTQYF; cdr3_nt: TGTGCCAGCAGCCAGAGCGCTGGTCTTCATACGCAGTATTTT
d_call: TRBD2; clone_size: .; v_call: TRBV2; cdr3_length: 15; j_call: TRBJ2-3; cdr3_aa: CASKLVAGTTDTQYF; cdr3_nt: TGTGCCAGCAAACTGGTAGCGGGGACCACAGATACGCAGTATTTT
d_call: .; clone_size: .; v_call: TRBV7-2; cdr3_length: 13; j_call: TRBJ2-1; cdr3_aa: CASSLAAYNEQFF; cdr3_nt: TGTGCCAGCAGCTTGGCAGCCTACAATGAGCAGTTCTTC
d_call: .; clone_size: .; v_call: TRBV4-3; cdr3_length: 15; j_call: TRBJ2-4; cdr3_aa: CASSQIGQKKNIQYF; cdr3_nt: TGCGCCAGCAGCCAAATTGGACAGAAAAAAAACATTCAGTACTTC
d_call: TRBD1; clone_size: few; v_call: TRBV7-3; cdr3_length: 14; j_call: TRBJ2-7; cdr3_aa: CASSFQTGPGEQYF; cdr3_nt: TGTGCCAGCAGCTTTCAGACAGGGCCCGGGGAGCAGTACTTC
d_call: .; clone_size: .; v_call: TRBV4-3; cdr3_length: 14; j_call: TRBJ2-7; cdr3_aa: CASSQGLSRDEQYF; cdr3_nt: TGCGCCAGCAGCCAAGGCCTCTCCAGGGACGAGCAGTACTTC
d_call: TRBD1; clone_size: few; v_call: TRBV7-2; cdr3_length: 14; j_call: TRBJ1-4; cdr3_aa: CASRAGTVSEKLFF; cdr3_nt: TGTGCCAGCAGGGCCGGGACAGTGAGTGAAAAACTGTTTTTT
d_call: .; clone_size: .; v_call: TRBV5-4; cdr3_length: 17; j_call: TRBJ1-3; cdr3_aa: CASSLAQTQSSGNTIYF; cdr3_nt: TGTGCCAGCAGCTTGGCCCAGACTCAAAGCTCTGGAAACACCATATATTTT
d_call: .; clone_size: .; v_call: TRBV19; cdr3_length: 12; j_call: TRBJ1-2; cdr3_aa: CASSPGVRGYTF; cdr3_nt: TGTGCCAGTAGTCCCGGGGTCAGGGGCTACACCTTC
d_call: TRBD1; clone_size: .; v_call: TRBV9; cdr3_length: 15; j_call: TRBJ2-1; cdr3_aa: CASSVRTGDYNEQFF; cdr3_nt: TGTGCCAGCAGCGTCAGGACAGGGGACTACAATGAGCAGTTCTTC
d_call: .; clone_size: .; v_call: TRBV20-1; cdr3_length: 13; j_call: TRBJ2-5; cdr3_aa: CSASQGGEETQYF; cdr3_nt: TGCAGTGCTAGTCAAGGGGGGGAGGAGACCCAGTACTTC
d_call: TRBD1; clone_size: .; v_call: TRBV18; cdr3_length: 17; j_call: TRBJ1-4; cdr3_aa: CASSPFAPGTGGEKLFF; cdr3_nt: TGTGCCAGCTCACCCTTTGCTCCCGGGACAGGGGGTGAAAAACTGTTTTTT
d_call: TRBD1; clone_size: .; v_call: TRBV6-2/TRBV6-3; cdr3_length: 13; j_call: TRBJ1-5; cdr3_aa: CASSWDRTQPQHF; cdr3_nt: TGTGCCAGCAGTTGGGACAGGACTCAGCCCCAGCATTTT
d_call: TRBD1; clone_size: .; v_call: TRBV9; cdr3_length: 16; j_call: TRBJ2-2; cdr3_aa: CASSVTGGPNTGELFF; cdr3_nt: TGTGCCAGCAGCGTTACAGGGGGCCCTAACACCGGGGAGCTGTTTTTT
d_call: .; clone_size: .; v_call: TRBV7-6; cdr3_length: 15; j_call: TRBJ2-1; cdr3_aa: CASSWDKGVNNEQFF; cdr3_nt: TGTGCCAGCAGCTGGGACAAGGGCGTCAACAATGAGCAGTTCTTC